Each of the 12 T cell receptor beta chains below was sequenced from the same sample in a study of blood T cell repertoires in COVID-19. Libraries were prepared by immunoSEQ multiplex PCR; TCRdb keeps only in-frame clonotypes and omits some of them. The sample consists of around 270,000 clones, about 89% of them appearing once. The sample comprised peripheral blood. These TCRs come from a man in his forties with acute or convalescent COVID-19.

V is TRBV7-8 and J is TRBJ2-2; weak D call: TRBD2 (7 bases). V lost 8 bases to trimming and J lost 6 bases, with 16 bases between them. This CDR3 is built from 14 residues. Per germline, CDR1 SGHVS and CDR2 FQNEAQ. CDR3 residues: CASHARGASGELFF. CDR3 sequence (DNA): TGTGCCAGCCATGCACGGGGGGCGTCCGGGGAGCTGTTTTTT.

The rearrangement links TRBV20-1 to TRBJ1-1, with D tentatively TRBD1 (5 bases). Germline assignment: CDR1 DFQATT and CDR2 SNEGSKA (reference sequence). With 5 bases removed from V and 12 bases from J, the gap between germline ends came to 16 bases. This CDR3 comprises 11 residues. As DNA, the CDR3 is TGCAGTGCTGTTACGTCAGGGCGGTCTTTCTTT. It encodes CSAVTSGRSFF.

The chain combines TRBV2 with TRBJ2-3, with 12 bases fitting TRBD2. Trimming at V came to 8 bases and at J to 7 bases, leaving 13 bases not matched to a gene. The germline CDR1 and CDR2 sequences are SNHLY and FYNNEI. The CDR3 has 16 residues. The CDR3 DNA follows: TGTGCCAGCCCCGGACTAGCGGGGACTTCGATGTATACGCAGTATTTT. This codes for CASPGLAGTSMYTQYF.

The gene calls are TRBV5-1 and TRBJ2-6; 8 positions match TRBD2. The J segment lost 4 bases and the V segment lost 3 bases, leaving 6 bases of the junction unmatched. CDR1 and CDR2 (germline): SGHRS, YFSETQ. CDR3 length equals 16 residues. The CDR3 nucleotides read TGCGCCAGCAGCTATACGGGGGGGGCCGGGGCCAACGTCCTGACTTTC. Protein: CASSYTGGAGANVLTF.

The V and J genes are TRBV6-5 and TRBJ2-6; D may be TRBD1 (6 bases). In germline, CDR1 is MNHEY, CDR2 SVGAGI. With 5 bases removed from V and 4 bases from J, the gap between germline ends came to 12 bases. The CDR3 is made up of 15 amino acids. CDR3 DNA sequence: TGTGCCAGCAGTCCACAGGGAGCAGGGGCCAACGTCCTGACTTTC. This translates into CASSPQGAGANVLTF.

The chain recombines TRBV19 with TRBJ1-6; the D gene is possibly TRBD1 (6 bases). V was trimmed by 5 bases and J by 5 bases, leaving 13 bases between them. The CDR3 has 15 amino acids. Germline CDR1 reads LNHDA; CDR2 reads SQIVND (reference sequence). In DNA form, the CDR3 reads TGTGCCAGTAGTTCCGGACAGTTCGATAATTCACCCCTCCACTTT. Translated, it gives CASSSGQFDNSPLHF.

This chain links TRBV19 with TRBJ2-3; 8 nucleotides match TRBD2. The CDR3 has 15 amino acids. With V trimmed by 3 bases and J by 5 bases, 7 bases remained unmatched. The germline gives CDR1 LNHDA, CDR2 SQIVND (reference sequence). CDR3 bases: TGTGCCAGTAGTATGGGCGGGGGGTCGGTAGATACGCAGTATTTT. This gives the protein CASSMGGGSVDTQYF.

The J gene is TRBJ1-5, the V gene TRBV11-2; no definite D call. CDR3 length: 13 residues. V shed 2 bases and J shed 9 bases, with 11 bases lying between them. Germline V gene sequence: CDR1 SGHAT, CDR2 FQNNGV. DNA for the CDR3: TGTGCCAGCAGCTTAACCATTGATAGGCCCCAGCATTTT. Its protein product is CASSLTIDRPQHF. The full variable domain, completed using reference TRBV11-2 and TRBJ1-5, is EAGVAQSPRYKIIEKRQSVAFWCNPISGHATLYWYQQILGQGPKLLIQFQNNGVVDDSQLPKDRFSAERLKGVDSTLKIQPAKLEDSAVYLCASSLTIDRPQHFGDGTRLSIL.

This chain links TRBV5-8 with TRBJ1-1, with 9 bases matching TRBD1. Germline CDR1 is SGHTS and CDR2 is YDEGEE. This CDR3 is built from 13 residues. Trimming removed 5 bases from V and 11 bases from J; junction bases left unmatched: 10. For the CDR3, the DNA is TGTGCCAGCAGGTCACCGGGACAGGGAAGGGCTTTCTTT. Amino acid sequence: CASRSPGQGRAFF. Drawing the rest from reference TRBV5-8 and TRBJ1-1, the complete variable domain is EAGVTQSPTHLIKTRGQQATLRCSPISGHTSVYWYQQALGLGLQFLLWYDEGEERNRGNFPPRFSGRQFPNYSSELNVNALELEDSALYLCASRSPGQGRAFFGQGTRLTVV.

This chain links TRBV7-9 with TRBJ1-2; D is unresolved. Germline lookup yields CDR1 SEHNR and CDR2 FQNEAQ (reference sequence). The CDR3 is made up of 11 amino acids. With 5 bases removed from V and 2 bases from J, the gap between germline ends came to 3 bases. The CDR3 DNA follows: TGTGCCAGCAGCCAAAACTATGGCTACACCTTC. It translates to CASSQNYGYTF.

CDR3 DNA: TGTGCCAGCAGCGGCCGGACAGGGTTTTGGGGCTACACCTTC. It encodes CASSGRTGFWGYTF. The chain joins TRBV21-1 to TRBJ1-2; TRBD1, the D gene given by the table, was not confirmed from the DNA. TRBV21-1 is marked as a pseudogene. The CDR3 runs to 14 residues.

The gene calls are TRBV5-6 and TRBJ1-1; 7 bases map to TRBD1. From germline, CDR1 is SGHDT and CDR2 YYEEEE. The V and J ends lost 4 bases and 0 bases, in that order; junction bases with no gene match: 6. The CDR3 covers 15 residues. CDR3 protein: CASSLLDRVNTEAFF. The CDR3, as DNA: TGTGCCAGCAGCCTACTAGACAGGGTGAACACTGAAGCTTTCTTT.